The source of this T cell receptor beta chain is a study of blood T cell repertoires in COVID-19. Study context: Some COVID-19 samples were acute and others convalescent; all came from the United States, Italy and Spain. Sources were T cells, B-cell-depleted T cells, or PBMCs; the material itself was cDNA or gDNA.

The germline V gene encodes CDR1 MNHEY and CDR2 SVGAGI. The length of the CDR3 is 13 residues. The junction had 4 bases not matched to a gene; V was cut back by 6 bases and J by 7 bases. Original methodology: Researchers report that nucleated cell counts were estimated from reference gene primer amplification. Profiling relied on immunoSEQ multiplex PCR, and the TCRdb table lists in-frame clones only, not all of them. V, J and clone size reflect that table, while D and trimming were determined from the DNA. The sample lists a few hundred thousand clones, more than 65% occurring once. The sequence came from a human donor with acute or convalescent COVID-19. The donor label of this sample is uncertain. This chain links TRBV6-5 with TRBJ2-1; 9 bases fit TRBD2. Sequencing was done on a sample of peripheral blood. This CDR3 reads CASRRLAANEQFF. The CDR3 DNA reads as TGTGCCAGCAGAAGACTAGCGGCAAATGAGCAGTTCTTC.